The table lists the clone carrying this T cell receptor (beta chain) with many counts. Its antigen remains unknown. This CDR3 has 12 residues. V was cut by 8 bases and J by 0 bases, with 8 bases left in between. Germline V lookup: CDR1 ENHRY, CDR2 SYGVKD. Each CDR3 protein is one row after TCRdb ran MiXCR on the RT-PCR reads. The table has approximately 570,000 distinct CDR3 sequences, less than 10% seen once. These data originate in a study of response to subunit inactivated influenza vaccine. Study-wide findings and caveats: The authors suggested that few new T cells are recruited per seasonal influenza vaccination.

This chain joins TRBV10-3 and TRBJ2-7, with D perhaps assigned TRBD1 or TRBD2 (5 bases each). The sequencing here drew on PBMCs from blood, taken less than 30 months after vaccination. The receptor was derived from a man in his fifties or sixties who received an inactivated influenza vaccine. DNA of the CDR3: TGTGCCATCGGGGGAAGCTCCTACGAGCAGTACTTC. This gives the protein CAIGGSSYEQYF.